This T cell receptor beta chain emerged from a study of CD8 T cells in Susac syndrome. This CDR3 has 14 amino acids. V was pared by 4 bases and J by 5 bases, with 5 bases of the junction left unmatched. Germline assignment: CDR1 SGHTA and CDR2 FQGNSA. Sequencing of TCR beta covered CD8+ and CD4+ T cells obtained from blood. Controls were age- and sex-matched healthy donors. A quantity of about 0.5 to 1 ug RNA underwent reverse transcription using random hexamers. The CDR3 of TCR beta was amplified by immunoSEQ multiplex PCR across 54 Vbeta and 13 Jbeta. TCRdb reprocessed the immunoSEQ multiplex PCR reads with MiXCR, giving one entry per CDR3 protein. Seen here are 150,000 or so distinct CDR3 sequences, about 90% observed once, and the top ten hold around 0.08%.

The material sequenced was CD4+ T cells from PBMCs. The receptor was derived from a human donor in good health. The chain joins TRBV7-2 to TRBJ1-1, with 9 nucleotides matching TRBD1. The CDR3 sequence is CASSSNRGRTEAFF. In DNA, the CDR3 is TGTGCCAGCAGCTCGAACAGGGGGCGGACTGAAGCTTTCTTT.